This is a list of T cell receptor beta chains from one sample in a study of T cell responses to AZD1222 COVID-19 vaccine. The method was immunoSEQ multiplex PCR; TCRdb's version includes in-frame clones alone and lacks a portion of them. The sample carries 35,000 to 55,000 clones, around three quarters recorded once. The specimen comprised peripheral blood, sampled 28 days after the second dose of the MenACWY control vaccine. These receptors originate from an adult who received the MenACWY meningococcal vaccine as a control. Each CDR3 is given with its conserved first and last residue. D genes are given only for firm matches. Size values are once, few and many counts, or a class for expanded clones, and some rows have none.

V	D	size	J	CDR3	DNA
TRBV5-5	NA	NA	TRBJ1-5	CASKKGEGRNQPQHF	TGTGCCAGCAAAAAAGGGGAGGGCAGGAATCAGCCCCAGCATTTT
TRBV7-2	TRBD2	NA	TRBJ2-1	CASSLSTSEGEQFF	TGTGCCAGCAGCTTATCGACTAGCGAAGGTGAGCAGTTCTTC
TRBV6-2/TRBV6-3	NA	NA	TRBJ2-5	CASSYSAQETQYF	TGTGCCAGCAGTTACTCAGCCCAAGAGACCCAGTACTTC
TRBV19	TRBD1	NA	TRBJ1-5	CASSSGKGGFSNQPQHF	TGTGCCAGTAGTTCGGGGAAAGGGGGCTTCAGCAATCAGCCCCAGCATTTT
TRBV7-8	NA	few	TRBJ1-2	CASSFRDTAAGYTF	TGTGCCAGCAGCTTTAGGGACACCGCTGCCGGCTACACCTTC
TRBV6-5	NA	NA	TRBJ1-5	CASSYERRGPQHF	TGTGCCAGCAGTTACGAAAGGAGGGGGCCCCAGCATTTT
TRBV2	TRBD2	few	TRBJ2-5	CASVAGGPQETQYF	TGTGCCAGCGTAGCGGGGGGTCCTCAAGAGACCCAGTACTTC
TRBV4-2	TRBD2	NA	TRBJ2-7	CASSQGTIYEQYF	TGTGCCAGCAGCCAGGGGACTATCTACGAGCAGTACTTC
TRBV2	NA	NA	TRBJ1-1	CARGGAITEAFF	TGTGCGAGAGGGGGGGCAATCACTGAAGCTTTCTTT
TRBV5-8	NA	NA	TRBJ2-7	CASSSRSRAQYEQYF	TGTGCCAGCAGCTCAAGGTCTAGAGCCCAATACGAGCAGTACTTC
TRBV3-1/TRBV3-2	NA	once	TRBJ1-1	CASSHGGEAFF	TGTGCCAGCAGCCACGGGGGCGAAGCTTTCTTT
TRBV9	NA	NA	TRBJ1-3	CASSAPPQGNTIYF	TGTGCCAGCAGCGCCCCCCCACAGGGAAACACCATATATTTT
TRBV29-1	NA	NA	TRBJ2-7	CSVEESHSYEQYF	TGCAGCGTTGAAGAGTCTCATTCTTACGAGCAGTACTTC
TRBV2	NA	NA	TRBJ2-1	CASTPGQGDYNEQFF	TGTGCCAGCACTCCCGGGCAGGGTGACTACAATGAGCAGTTCTTC
TRBV6-5	NA	NA	TRBJ1-5	CASSSTLGASNQPQHF	TGTGCCAGCAGTTCCACCTTGGGTGCTAGCAATCAGCCCCAGCATTTT
TRBV15	NA	NA	TRBJ1-4	CATSREGEKLFF	TGTGCCACCAGCAGAGAAGGTGAAAAACTGTTTTTT
TRBV2	TRBD2	NA	TRBJ2-5	CASRSRLAGVTAETQYF	TGTGCCAGCAGGTCCAGACTAGCGGGAGTTACGGCGGAGACCCAGTACTTC
TRBV6-4	TRBD2	NA	TRBJ2-3	CASSRTSGGIDTQYF	TGTGCCAGCAGTCGGACTAGCGGGGGAATTGATACGCAGTATTTT
TRBV30	NA	medium-sized	TRBJ1-6	CAWSVQEAYNSPLHF	TGTGCCTGGAGTGTACAGGAAGCGTATAATTCACCCCTCCACTTT
TRBV10-3	NA	NA	TRBJ1-2	CAISPGFPDGYTF	TGTGCCATCAGTCCCGGGTTCCCCGACGGCTACACCTTC
TRBV2	NA	NA	TRBJ2-7	CASSAGRSTYEQYF	TGTGCCAGCAGTGCCGGACGGTCGACCTACGAGCAGTACTTC
TRBV3-1/TRBV3-2	TRBD1	NA	TRBJ1-2	CASSHTDRPNYGYTF	TGTGCCAGCAGCCATACGGACAGGCCTAACTATGGCTACACCTTC
TRBV5-1	TRBD1	NA	TRBJ1-3	CASSLTATGPGNTIYF	TGCGCCAGCAGCTTGACGGCGACAGGGCCCGGAAACACCATATATTTT
TRBV24-1	NA	NA	TRBJ2-5	CASQSHFQETQYF	TGTGCCAGCCAGTCCCACTTCCAAGAGACCCAGTACTTC
TRBV7-9	NA	NA	TRBJ2-7	CASSPKAEQYF	TGTGCCAGCAGCCCCAAGGCCGAGCAGTACTTC
TRBV3-1/TRBV3-2	NA	NA	TRBJ1-4	CASSHSKGGLFF	TGTGCCAGCAGCCACTCAAAGGGAGGACTGTTTTTT
TRBV5-8	NA	few	TRBJ1-1	CASSAGIMNTEAFF	TGTGCCAGCAGCGCCGGGATCATGAACACTGAAGCTTTCTTT
TRBV28	NA	NA	TRBJ1-6	CASSFLDRPLHF	TGTGCCAGCAGTTTTCTAGACCGTCCCCTCCACTTT
TRBV30	NA	NA	TRBJ1-2	CASHSRWPGYGYTF	TGTGCCTCCCACTCCCGTTGGCCGGGGTATGGCTACACCTTC
TRBV14	NA	NA	TRBJ1-2	CASSQEGAYGYTF	TGTGCCAGCAGCCAAGAAGGAGCCTATGGCTACACCTTC
TRBV6-4	NA	NA	TRBJ2-1	CASSAQGEEQFF	TGTGCCAGCAGTGCCCAGGGTGAAGAGCAGTTCTTC
TRBV5-6	NA	NA	TRBJ1-5	CASSRRRSHQPQHF	TGTGCCAGCAGCCGTCGTAGAAGCCATCAGCCCCAGCATTTT
TRBV3-1/TRBV3-2	TRBD2	NA	TRBJ2-7	CASSRGTSSYEQYF	TGTGCCAGCAGCCGTGGGACTAGTTCCTACGAGCAGTACTTC
TRBV19	TRBD1	NA	TRBJ2-5	CASSISQGRKDF	TGTGCCAGTAGTATCTCACAGGGGCGGAAGGACTTC
TRBV2	NA	once	TRBJ2-5	CASSDWVTQYF	TGTGCCAGCAGTGACTGGGTGACCCAGTACTTC
TRBV4-1	NA	NA	TRBJ1-1	CASSQTLRGSNTEAFF	TGCGCCAGCAGCCAAACCCTCCGGGGCTCGAACACTGAAGCTTTCTTT
TRBV28	NA	NA	TRBJ2-1	CASSSRGVGNEQFF	TGTGCCAGCAGCTCCAGGGGAGTAGGCAATGAGCAGTTCTTC
TRBV9	TRBD2	NA	TRBJ2-3	CASSVGGGDTQYF	TGTGCCAGCAGCGTAGGCGGGGGAGATACGCAGTATTTT
TRBV7-9	NA	NA	TRBJ1-1	CASSLREISTEAFF	TGTGCCAGCAGCCTCAGGGAGATTAGCACTGAAGCTTTCTTT
TRBV19	NA	NA	TRBJ2-1	CASSPTGPSPGRFF	TGTGCCAGTAGTCCCACCGGCCCCTCGCCGGGCCGGTTCTTC
TRBV2	TRBD1	NA	TRBJ1-5	CASNSQGAINQPQHF	TGTGCCAGCAACTCACAGGGGGCCATCAATCAGCCCCAGCATTTT
TRBV5-4	TRBD2	NA	TRBJ2-1	CASSWRAMGLAGYNEQFF	TGTGCCAGCAGCTGGAGGGCAATGGGACTAGCGGGGTACAATGAGCAGTTCTTC
TRBV28	NA	NA	TRBJ2-7	CASGVIGTGRTSYEQYF	TGTGCCAGCGGAGTCATCGGTACGGGACGGACCTCCTACGAGCAGTACTTC
TRBV3-1/TRBV3-2	NA	NA	TRBJ1-2	CASSPYDVSYNYGYTF	TGTGCCAGCAGTCCCTATGATGTAAGCTACAACTATGGCTACACCTTC
TRBV12-3/TRBV12-4	NA	NA	TRBJ2-3	CASSFRTDTQYF	TGTGCCAGCAGTTTTCGTACAGATACGCAGTATTTT
TRBV19	TRBD2	NA	TRBJ2-1	CASSIEPPGLAVYNEQFF	TGTGCCAGTAGTATAGAACCCCCGGGACTAGCGGTCTACAATGAGCAGTTCTTC
TRBV3-1/TRBV3-2	TRBD1	NA	TRBJ1-6	CASSSQTGFNSPLHF	TGTGCCAGCAGCTCTCAGACAGGGTTCAATTCACCCCTCCACTTT
TRBV7-9	TRBD2	medium-sized	TRBJ2-2	CASSPRTGGLSGELFF	TGTGCCAGCAGCCCACGAACGGGGGGGCTTAGCGGGGAGCTGTTTTTT
TRBV2	NA	NA	TRBJ2-1	CASNLGSYNEQFF	TGTGCCAGCAACCTGGGTTCATACAATGAGCAGTTCTTC
TRBV6-5	TRBD1	NA	TRBJ1-1	CASSYSGQANTEAFF	TGTGCCAGCAGTTACAGTGGACAGGCCAACACTGAAGCTTTCTTT
TRBV6-5	NA	NA	TRBJ2-6	CASRGSANVLTF	TGTGCCAGCAGGGGGTCGGCCAACGTCCTGACTTTC
TRBV3-1/TRBV3-2	TRBD1	once	TRBJ2-1	CASSQGRDRGYNEQFF	TGTGCCAGCAGCCAAGGGCGGGACAGGGGTTACAATGAGCAGTTCTTC
TRBV20-1	NA	NA	TRBJ2-1	CSAREFDEQFF	TGCAGTGCTAGGGAGTTTGATGAGCAGTTCTTC
TRBV5-5	NA	few	TRBJ1-2	CASSSASTALYGYTF	TGTGCCAGCAGCTCTGCCTCGACAGCTCTCTATGGCTACACCTTC
TRBV4-1	NA	NA	TRBJ1-5	CASSQIGGNQPQHF	TGCGCCAGCAGCCAGATAGGGGGGAATCAGCCCCAGCATTTT